These T cell receptor beta chains were read from a single sample in a study of cytomegalovirus exposure and HLA in healthy donors. Assay: immunoSEQ multiplex PCR; the TCRdb copy retains only in-frame clones and omits some. The sample has roughly 100,000 clones, roughly three quarters seen once; the top ten hold 9.5% to 13%. Sequenced material: PBMCs. The origin of the receptors is a man aged 40-49 years in good health and CMV-seropositive. The CDR3 runs from the conserved cysteine through the conserved F or W. D genes are given only for firm matches. Size values are once, few and many counts, or a class for expanded clones, and some rows have none.

TRBV7-3	TRBD2	NA	TRBJ2-7	CASSLFAGGEQYF	TGTGCCAGCAGCTTATTCGCGGGGGGTGAGCAGTACTTC
TRBV5-4	NA	NA	TRBJ2-1	CASSKGIQYNEQFF	TGTGCCAGCAGTAAGGGGATTCAATACAATGAGCAGTTCTTC
TRBV10-3	NA	NA	TRBJ2-4	CAISENTLGQNIQYF	TGTGCCATCAGTGAGAATACCCTGGGGCAAAACATTCAGTACTTC
TRBV2	TRBD1	NA	TRBJ1-2	CASSQQGIDYGYTF	TGTGCCAGCAGTCAACAGGGGATCGACTATGGCTACACCTTC
TRBV6-5	NA	NA	TRBJ1-4	CASSFTGKAEKLFF	TGTGCCAGCAGTTTTACAGGGAAGGCTGAAAAACTGTTTTTT
TRBV11-3	NA	NA	TRBJ2-1	CASSLPQNNEQFF	TGTGCCAGCAGCTTACCCCAAAACAATGAGCAGTTCTTC
TRBV30	NA	NA	TRBJ2-4	CAWSVFRGAQYF	TGTGCCTGGAGTGTATTCCGGGGAGCTCAGTACTTC
TRBV5-1	TRBD2	few	TRBJ2-1	CASSSPGLAGDEQFF	TGCGCCAGCAGCTCCCCGGGACTAGCGGGAGATGAGCAGTTCTTC
TRBV5-1	TRBD1	once	TRBJ2-5	CASSPWRQGDQETQYF	TGCGCCAGCAGCCCTTGGAGACAGGGGGACCAAGAGACCCAGTACTTC
TRBV28	NA	NA	TRBJ2-3	CASRPTGLRDTQYF	TGTGCCAGCAGACCCACGGGACTCCGGGATACGCAGTATTTT
TRBV5-6	NA	NA	TRBJ1-1	CASSSQGSDTEAFF	TGTGCCAGCAGCTCGCAGGGGTCGGACACTGAAGCTTTCTTT
TRBV5-1	NA	NA	TRBJ2-3	CASSLEGRGRPVDTQYF	TGCGCCAGCAGCTTGGAAGGCCGTGGCAGGCCCGTAGATACGCAGTATTTT
TRBV10-3	NA	NA	TRBJ1-5	CAIRTGNQPQHF	TGTGCCATCAGGACAGGCAATCAGCCCCAGCATTTT
TRBV7-2	TRBD1	NA	TRBJ1-2	CASSGRDRGLDGYTF	TGTGCCAGCAGCGGGCGGGACAGGGGGTTGGATGGCTACACCTTC
TRBV6-1	TRBD1	few	TRBJ1-5	CASSEGDRGRQPQHF	TGTGCCAGCAGTGAAGGAGACAGGGGTCGGCAGCCCCAGCATTTT
TRBV6-5	NA	NA	TRBJ1-1	CASSRQPGTEAFF	TGTGCCAGCAGTCGACAGCCTGGCACTGAAGCTTTCTTT
TRBV23-1	TRBD1	NA	TRBJ2-7	CASSRHRGSSYEQYF	TGCGCCAGCAGTCGTCACAGGGGGTCATCCTACGAGCAGTACTTC
TRBV5-1	TRBD1	once	TRBJ1-1	CASSLFGTGFLNTEAFF	TGCGCCAGCAGCTTGTTTGGGACAGGTTTCCTGAACACTGAAGCTTTCTTT
TRBV25-1	NA	NA	TRBJ1-1	CASRPPGAGEAFF	TGTGCCAGCAGACCGCCGGGTGCGGGGGAAGCTTTCTTT
TRBV29-1	NA	NA	TRBJ2-1	CSVELSGDEQFF	TGCAGCGTTGAGCTCTCAGGCGATGAGCAGTTCTTC
TRBV7-3	NA	NA	TRBJ2-2	CASSLNGGINTGELFF	TGTGCCAGCAGCTTAAATGGCGGGATAAACACCGGGGAGCTGTTTTTT
TRBV12-5	TRBD1	once	TRBJ2-2	CASGRRTGSAGELFF	TGTGCTAGTGGTCGCCGGACAGGGTCCGCCGGGGAGCTGTTTTTT
TRBV2	TRBD2	NA	TRBJ2-3	CASTPRTSGGDTQYF	TGTGCCAGCACCCCCAGGACTAGCGGGGGCGATACGCAGTATTTT
TRBV30	NA	NA	TRBJ2-1	CAWSTVYNEQFF	TGTGCCTGGAGTACAGTCTACAATGAGCAGTTCTTC
TRBV15	NA	NA	TRBJ2-5	CATSSTGKRRETQYF	TGTGCCACCTCCTCGACGGGGAAAAGGAGAGAGACCCAGTACTTC
TRBV6-5	TRBD1	NA	TRBJ1-2	CASSSRDSYGYTF	TGTGCCAGCAGTTCCCGGGACAGCTATGGCTACACCTTC
TRBV5-1	NA	NA	TRBJ2-5	CASSPAANQETQYF	TGCGCCAGCAGCCCGGCGGCCAACCAAGAGACCCAGTACTTC
TRBV5-4	TRBD1	NA	TRBJ1-1	CASSSGQGEVVNTEAFF	TGTGCCAGCAGCTCCGGACAGGGGGAGGTCGTAAACACTGAAGCTTTCTTT
TRBV4-1	TRBD1	once	TRBJ2-1	CASSLPGGYNEQFF	TGCGCCAGCAGCCTCCCAGGGGGCTACAATGAGCAGTTCTTC
TRBV9	NA	NA	TRBJ2-1	CASSVELANEQFF	TGTGCCAGCAGCGTAGAACTAGCCAATGAGCAGTTCTTC
TRBV6-1	TRBD1	NA	TRBJ2-3	CASSVTGGKDTQYF	TGTGCCAGCAGTGTGACAGGGGGCAAAGATACGCAGTATTTT
TRBV9	NA	NA	TRBJ2-5	CASSGRDKETQYF	TGTGCCAGCAGCGGACGGGACAAAGAGACCCAGTACTTC
TRBV4-3	TRBD2	NA	TRBJ2-7	CASSQDASGSYEQYF	TGCGCCAGCAGCCAAGATGCCAGCGGGAGCTACGAGCAGTACTTC